The 20 T cell receptor beta chains in this list originate from one sample, sequenced in a study of cytomegalovirus exposure and HLA in healthy donors. 60 Vbeta and 13 Jbeta primers were used in PCR. Method: immunoSEQ multiplex PCR; TCRdb's copy keeps in-frame clones and lacks some. The sample shows 90,000 to 110,000 clones, roughly three quarters of them seen only once. The sequencing sample was made of PBMCs. These receptors originate from a young man in good health and CMV-seronegative.

The V gene is TRBV2, the J gene TRBJ2-7; 8 nucleotides match TRBD1. This CDR3 is built from 15 residues. Trimming cost V 3 bases and J 2 bases; bases outside gene matches: 6. Germline CDR1 is SNHLY and CDR2 is FYNNEI. The CDR3 region has the DNA TGTGCCAGCAGTGACCGGGACAGGAACACCTACGAGCAGTACTTC. This translates into CASSDRDRNTYEQYF. The full variable domain, with the rest looked up from reference TRBV2 and TRBJ2-7, is EPEVTQTPSHQVTQMGQEVILRCVPISNHLYFYWYRQILGQKVEFLVSFYNNEISEKSEIFDDQFSVERPDGSNFTLKIRSTKLEDSAMYFCASSDRDRNTYEQYFGPGTRLTVT.

The chain links TRBV5-1 to TRBJ2-1, with 14 bases matching TRBD2. Trimming at V came to 2 bases and at J to 6 bases, leaving 7 bases not matched to a gene. The germline V gene encodes CDR1 SGHRS and CDR2 YFSETQ. There are 17 residues in the CDR3. The CDR3 DNA sequence: TGCGCCAGCAGCTTAGGGAGACTAGCGGGAGGGGGCAATGAGCAGTTCTTC. It specifies CASSLGRLAGGGNEQFF.

This clone was observed a single time. This chain connects TRBV14 to TRBJ2-2, with 8 bases lining up with TRBD1. Trimming at V came to 6 bases and at J to 4 bases, leaving 4 bases not matched to a gene. Germline lookup yields CDR1 SGHDN and CDR2 FVKESK. The CDR3 has 14 residues. DNA for the CDR3: TGTGCCAGCAGAAGACAGGGGAGCACCGGGGAGCTGTTTTTT. It encodes CASRRQGSTGELFF.

This chain's CDR3 is CAWSLAGTGNSPLHF. The DNA of the CDR3 is TGTGCCTGGAGCCTAGCCGGGACAGGGAATTCACCCCTCCACTTT. The V and J genes are TRBV30 and TRBJ1-6, with 9 positions matching TRBD1. The CDR3 extends over 15 amino acids. Looked up from germline, CDR1 is GTSNPN and CDR2 is SVGIG (reference sequence). Trimming at V came to 3 bases and at J to 7 bases, leaving 7 bases not matched to a gene.

The CDR3 region has the DNA TGCAGCGTTGACGCGGGACAGAGCTCCTACGAGCAGTACTTC. Amino acid sequence: CSVDAGQSSYEQYF. The rearrangement links TRBV29-1 to TRBJ2-7; a possible D gene is TRBD1 (7 bases). CDR1 SQVTM and CDR2 ANQGSEA come from the germline V gene. With 3 bases removed from V and 0 bases from J, the gap between germline ends came to 12 bases. CDR3 size: 14 residues.

This clone has more than one count but fewer than ten. This chain joins TRBV7-2 and TRBJ1-3; D not certain. The V end was cut by 1 base, the J end by 0 bases, with 10 bases between. Germline CDR1 and CDR2: SGHTA and FQGNSA. This CDR3 has 16 residues. The CDR3 loop is CASSLGPGSSGNTIYF. The CDR3 bases are TGTGCCAGCAGCTTAGGCCCAGGCTCCTCTGGAAACACCATATATTTT.

The rearrangement joins TRBV11-2 to TRBJ1-4; 7 nucleotides align to TRBD1. Germline-derived CDR1 and CDR2 are SGHAT and FQNNGV. With 5 bases clipped from V and 8 bases from J, the junction kept 14 bases outside the gene matches. CDR3 length: 16 amino acids. The CDR3 DNA is TGTGCCAGCAGCCCCCGCGAGGACAGGAAAAACGAAAAACTGTTTTTT. Protein sequence: CASSPREDRKNEKLFF.

This clone was seen more than once but under ten times. The chain employs TRBV4-1 and TRBJ2-3; D is perhaps TRBD1 (5 bases). Germline V gene data show CDR1 as MGHRA and CDR2 as YSYEKL. V was clipped by 0 bases and J by 1 base, with 11 bases between them. This CDR3 comprises 16 residues. CDR3: CASSQDRTRGTDTQYF. As DNA, the CDR3 is TGCGCCAGCAGCCAAGATCGGACAAGGGGCACAGATACGCAGTATTTT.

This chain connects TRBV7-2 to TRBJ2-4, with a possible D match to TRBD2 (5 bases). CDR3 length equals 16 residues. V lost 2 bases and J lost 3, with 14 bases in between. Germline lookup yields CDR1 SGHTA and CDR2 FQGNSA. The CDR3 bases are TGTGCCAGCAGCTTACGTCTAGCTTCTGGCAAAAACATTCAGTACTTC. This encodes CASSLRLASGKNIQYF.

The chain recombines TRBV28 with TRBJ2-3, with 8 bases matching TRBD1. Germline V gives CDR1 MDHEN, CDR2 SYDVKM. This CDR3 comprises 14 residues. The junction had 3 bases not matched to a gene; V was cut back by 6 bases and J by 1 base. The CDR3 loop is CASRGTGRTDTQYF. Here the CDR3 DNA reads TGTGCCAGCAGGGGGACAGGCCGCACAGATACGCAGTATTTT.

The chain employs TRBV30 and TRBJ2-2, with 10 bases aligning to TRBD2. This CDR3 has 15 amino acids. Germline CDR1 reads GTSNPN; CDR2 reads SVGIG (reference sequence). J gave up 7 bases and V 2 bases, and 7 bases lay outside the gene matches. CDR3 protein: CAWSSLAGVYGELFF. The CDR3 DNA is TGTGCCTGGAGTAGCCTAGCGGGAGTTTACGGGGAGCTGTTTTTT.

The gene calls are TRBV5-1 and TRBJ2-1; no definite D call. V was trimmed by 0 bases and J by 3 bases, leaving 7 bases between them. In germline, CDR1 is SGHRS, CDR2 YFSETQ. The CDR3 loop spans 14 amino acids. DNA for the CDR3: TGCGCCAGCAGCTTGGGCACTCACTACAATGAGCAGTTCTTC. Protein sequence: CASSLGTHYNEQFF.

This sequence joins TRBV5-4 and TRBJ2-3; tentative D call: TRBD2 (6 bases). The CDR3 loop spans 15 amino acids. V lost 2 bases and J 5 bases, leaving 15 bases between the germline ends. Germline CDR1 SGHNT, CDR2 YYREEE (reference sequence). This chain's CDR3 is CASSLSRERLDTQYF. The CDR3 bases are TGTGCCAGCAGCTTATCCCGGGAGCGACTAGATACGCAGTATTTT.

The CDR3 loop reads CASSDPDRGTDTQYF. DNA for the CDR3: TGCGCCAGCAGCGATCCGGACAGGGGCACAGATACGCAGTATTTT. The gene calls are TRBV5-1 and TRBJ2-3, with TRBD1 identical over 8 bases. The germline gives CDR1 SGHRS, CDR2 YFSETQ. V shed 4 bases, J shed 1 base, and the junction held 5 bases outside the gene matches. This CDR3 is 15 amino acids long.

CDR3 region: CATKEYRYDEQYF. Here the CDR3 DNA reads TGCGCCACCAAAGAGTACAGGTATGACGAGCAGTACTTC. The chain combines TRBV10-2 with TRBJ2-7, with D possibly TRBD1 on 5 matching bases. The germline V gene encodes CDR1 WSHSY and CDR2 SAAADI. Trimming took off 10 bases at V and 5 bases at J, with 18 bases between the two ends. This CDR3 contains 13 residues.

This sequence joins TRBV27 and TRBJ2-7; 9 bases are a match to TRBD2. Germline CDR1 is MNHEY and CDR2 is SMNVEV (reference sequence). Trimming took 5 bases from V and 1 from J; bases not matched to a gene: 12. This CDR3 is built from 17 residues. The CDR3 spells CASSEPLGSGRSYEQYF. The CDR3 coding sequence is TGTGCCAGCAGTGAACCCCTTGGGAGCGGGAGGTCCTACGAGCAGTACTTC.

CDR3 in DNA: TGCGCCAGCAGCTTGACACAGACAGCCAAAAACATTCAGTACTTC. It yields the protein CASSLTQTAKNIQYF. The chain has TRBV5-1 and TRBJ2-4; D ambiguous. Germline loops: CDR1 SGHRS, CDR2 YFSETQ. The CDR3 loop spans 15 amino acids. V was cut by 1 base and J by 0 bases, with 8 bases left in between.

The J gene is TRBJ2-1, the V gene TRBV27; 7 nucleotides align to TRBD2. The CDR3 sequence is 16 residues long. Trimming removed 2 bases from V and 4 bases from J; junction bases left unmatched: 8. Germline V gene data show CDR1 as MNHEY and CDR2 as SMNVEV (reference sequence). The CDR3 DNA reads TGTGCCAGCAGTTTACTCACTAGCGACATTTACAATGAGCAGTTCTTC. This gives the protein CASSLLTSDIYNEQFF.

V usage is TRBV19 and J usage is TRBJ2-1, with 7 bases matching TRBD1. With V trimmed by 4 bases and J by 4 bases, 4 bases remained unmatched. The CDR3 contains 14 residues. Germline CDR1 and CDR2: LNHDA and SQIVND (reference sequence). This CDR3 reads CASSTGTDYNEQFF. The CDR3 coding sequence is TGTGCCAGTAGTACCGGGACAGATTACAATGAGCAGTTCTTC.

The chain links TRBV5-1 to TRBJ2-5; TRBD2 is a possible D gene (5 bases). Germline assignment: CDR1 SGHRS and CDR2 YFSETQ. This CDR3 region has 14 residues. With 4 bases removed from V and 1 base from J, the gap between germline ends came to 11 bases. The DNA of the CDR3 is TGCGCCAGCAGCCGGGGAACTGCCCAAGAGACCCAGTACTTC. Amino acids: CASSRGTAQETQYF.